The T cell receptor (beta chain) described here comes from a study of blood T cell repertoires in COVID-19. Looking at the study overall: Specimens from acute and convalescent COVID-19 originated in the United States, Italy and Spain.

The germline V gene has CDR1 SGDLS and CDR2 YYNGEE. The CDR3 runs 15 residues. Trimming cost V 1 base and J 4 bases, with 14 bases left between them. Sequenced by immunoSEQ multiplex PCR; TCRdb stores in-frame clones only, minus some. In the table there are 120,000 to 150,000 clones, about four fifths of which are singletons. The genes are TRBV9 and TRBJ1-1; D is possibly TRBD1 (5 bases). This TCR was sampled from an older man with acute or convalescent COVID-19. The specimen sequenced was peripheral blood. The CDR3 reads CASSVYSGPGTEAFF. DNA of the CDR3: TGTGCCAGCAGCGTATATTCAGGGCCGGGCACTGAAGCTTTCTTT.